One T cell receptor beta chain is described in this entry. This CDR3 contains 14 residues. The germline V gene has CDR1 SGHDT and CDR2 YYEEEE. Trimming took 0 bases from V and 6 from J; bases not matched to a gene: 0. These data are taken from a study of long-term antiretroviral therapy in people with HIV. The immunoSEQ assay was v3.0, run at survey level. The protocol was immunoSEQ multiplex PCR, while the TCRdb copy is restricted to in-frame clones and leaves out a portion. The sample contains approximately 15,000 clones, 85% to 90% of which appear only once. The TCR originated in a man aged 45-65 years with HIV. The V and J genes are TRBV5-6 and TRBJ2-2, with 9 bases lining up with TRBD1. The sample was unsorted PBMCs, taken 6.9 years after starting antiretroviral therapy. The CDR3 here is CASSLGQGAGELFF. CDR3 nucleotide sequence: TGTGCCAGCAGCTTGGGACAGGGGGCCGGGGAGCTGTTTTTT. Together with reference TRBV5-6 and TRBJ2-2, the CDR3 gives the full variable domain: DAGVTQSPTHLIKTRGQQVTLRCSPKSGHDTVSWYQQALGQGPQFIFQYYEEEERQRGNFPDRFSGHQFPNYSSELNVNALLLGDSALYLCASSLGQGAGELFFGEGSRLTVL.